The 28 T cell receptor beta chains presented below share a single source sample, sequenced in a study of identical twins. One entry per CDR3 protein results from TCRdb running MiXCR on the 5' RACE reads. Among under 500,000 distinct CDR3 sequences, roughly an eighth were seen once, and the ten largest hold 0.8% to 1%. These records were also assigned to another study, of yellow fever vaccine responses in identical twins.

Source material: CD4+ T cells sorted from blood. All receptors come from a woman in her late teens or twenties in good health.

The chain couples TRBV20-1 to TRBJ2-1, with 11 bases identical to TRBD2. The germline gives CDR1 DFQATT, CDR2 SNEGSKA (reference sequence). This CDR3 spans 14 amino acids. The V gene end was trimmed by 5 bases and the J gene end by 8 bases; junction bases not matched to a gene: 8. CDR3 DNA sequence: TGCAGTGCTGATACTAGCGGGAGTTTTCATGAGCAGTTCTTC. Translated, it gives CSADTSGSFHEQFF.

The chain uses TRBV5-1 and TRBJ1-1, with a weak D call TRBD1 (5 bases). V was cut by 1 base and J by 7 bases, with 14 bases left in between. There are 14 residues in the CDR3. CDR1 is SGHRS, CDR2 YFSETQ, per germline. The CDR3 here is CASSLYEGLDEAFF. In nucleotides, the CDR3 is TGCGCCAGCAGCTTGTATGAGGGGCTGGATGAAGCTTTCTTT.

The V gene is TRBV12-3 or TRBV12-4, the J gene TRBJ2-2, with 9 nucleotides matching TRBD1. The V segment lost 6 bases and the J segment 3 bases; nucleotides outside the gene matches: 11. This CDR3 is built from 17 residues. CDR3 nucleotides: TGTGCCAGCAGCCTAGACAGGGGGAAACGAGACACCGGGGAGCTGTTTTTT. Its protein is CASSLDRGKRDTGELFF.

This clonotype was detected a few times. The CDR3, as DNA: TGTGCCAGTAGTACAACAAACACAGGGTCTATTCTCTACGAGCAGTACTTC. Translating gives CASSTTNTGSILYEQYF. The chain recombines TRBV19 with TRBJ2-7; D perhaps matches TRBD1 (6 bases). CDR3 length: 17 amino acids. Trimming stripped 4 bases from V and 3 bases from J, with 22 bases between. The germline V gene encodes CDR1 LNHDA and CDR2 SQIVND (reference sequence).

This clonotype has a handful of counts. J is TRBJ2-7 and V is TRBV5-4, with D unresolved. The length of the CDR3 is 15 residues. Germline CDR1 is SGHNT and CDR2 is YYREEE (reference sequence). V lost 1 base, J lost 2 bases, and 13 bases lay in between. The CDR3 region has the DNA TGTGCCAGCAGCTTGACCCAAAACCCGCCCTACGAGCAGTACTTC. Its translation is CASSLTQNPPYEQYF.

This chain uses TRBV15 with TRBJ2-1; 10 bases fit TRBD2. Germline V lookup: CDR1 LNHNV, CDR2 YYDKDF (reference sequence). J lost 5 bases, V lost 5 bases, and 9 bases had no gene match. The CDR3 covers 16 residues. The CDR3 region is CATSVSSGRPDNEQFF. CDR3 DNA: TGTGCCACCAGCGTTAGTAGCGGGAGGCCCGACAATGAGCAGTTCTTC.

J is TRBJ2-5 and V is TRBV7-6; tentatively, D is TRBD2 (6 bases). Per the germline V gene, CDR1 is SGHVS and CDR2 is FNYEAQ. The V gene lost 6 bases and the J gene lost 4 bases, with 12 bases spanning the gap. The CDR3 is 13 residues long. This CDR3 reads CASRIGTRETQYF. DNA for the CDR3: TGTGCCAGCAGAATCGGGACTCGAGAGACCCAGTACTTC.

The CDR3 here is CASSVEGLYEQYF. CDR3 DNA sequence: TGTGCCAGCAGCGTAGAAGGGCTCTACGAGCAGTACTTC. The chain uses TRBV9 and TRBJ2-7; D is unclear. Per germline, CDR1 SGDLS and CDR2 YYNGEE. The CDR3 sequence is 13 residues long. Deletions cut 0 bases from V and 3 bases from J, with 7 bases between. The whole variable domain, remainder taken from reference TRBV9 and TRBJ2-7, is DSGVTQTPKHLITATGQRVTLRCSPRSGDLSVYWYQQSLDQGLQFLIQYYNGEERAKGNILERFSAQQFPDLHSELNLSSLELGDSALYFCASSVEGLYEQYFGPGTRLTVT.

This clonotype was seen a handful of times. The V call is TRBV3-1, the J call TRBJ2-3; tentatively, D is TRBD2 (5 bases). V was trimmed by 0 bases and J by 1 base, leaving 23 bases between them. Germline CDR1 LGHDT, CDR2 YNNKEL (reference sequence). This CDR3 has 20 amino acids. The CDR3 region is CASSQEVASGLAKRTDTQYF. DNA for the CDR3: TGTGCCAGCAGCCAAGAAGTCGCTTCAGGACTTGCAAAACGCACAGATACGCAGTATTTT.

This clonotype has only a few counts. V and J are TRBV20-1 and TRBJ2-5, with D possibly being TRBD2 (5 bases). CDR1 is DFQATT and CDR2 is SNEGSKA in the germline V gene (reference sequence). The V gene lost 4 bases and the J gene lost 4 bases, with 19 bases spanning the gap. The CDR3 is made up of 15 amino acids. The CDR3 region is CSATAVRTDGETQYF. The CDR3 nucleotides read TGCAGTGCTACAGCGGTACGGACGGACGGAGAGACCCAGTACTTC.

Only a few counts were recorded for this clonotype. The genes are TRBV7-9 and TRBJ1-2; no reliable D call. The germline V and J ends were trimmed by 1 base and 4 bases, with 16 bases remaining between them. Per the germline V gene, CDR1 is SEHNR and CDR2 is FQNEAQ (reference sequence). The CDR3 sequence is 16 residues long. CDR3: CASSLEARTMGYGYTF. For the CDR3, the DNA is TGTGCCAGCAGCTTAGAGGCCCGGACCATGGGCTATGGCTACACCTTC.

This clonotype was detected many times. The CDR3 loop reads CASSHPGTANNEQFF. The CDR3 bases are TGTGCCAGCAGCCATCCCGGGACAGCTAACAATGAGCAGTTCTTC. The V and J genes are TRBV4-2 and TRBJ2-1; 7 bases agree with TRBD1. Germline V gives CDR1 LGHNA, CDR2 YNFKEQ. J was trimmed by 5 bases and V by 3 bases; bases with no gene match: 7. The CDR3 runs to 15 residues.

The chain combines TRBV11-1 with TRBJ2-6, with 8 bases matching TRBD1. CDR1 SGHAT and CDR2 FQDESV come from the germline V gene (reference sequence). The length of the CDR3 is 18 residues. Unmatched junction bases numbered 5, after V lost 1 base and J lost 0 bases. CDR3 sequence: CASSLGQGAVSGANVLTF. DNA of the CDR3: TGTGCCAGCAGCTTAGGTCAGGGGGCCGTCTCTGGGGCCAACGTCCTGACTTTC. Complete variable domain (other parts from reference TRBV11-1 and TRBJ2-6): EAEVAQSPRYKITEKSQAVAFWCDPISGHATLYWYRQILGQGPELLVQFQDESVVDDSQLPKDRFSAERLKGVDSTLKIQPAELGDSAMYLCASSLGQGAVSGANVLTFGAGSRLTVL.

The chain is built from TRBV6-1 and TRBJ2-2; 12 bases are a match to TRBD2. This CDR3 comprises 18 residues. Trimming at V came to 6 bases and at J to 2 bases, leaving 10 bases not matched to a gene. The germline CDR1 and CDR2 sequences are MNHNS and SASEGT. The CDR3 region is CASRRLSSGGDNTGELFF. The CDR3 DNA follows: TGTGCCAGCAGACGACTCTCTAGCGGGGGGGACAACACCGGGGAGCTGTTTTTT.

This clonotype was picked up a small number of times. The rearrangement joins TRBV2 to TRBJ2-5; no clear D. Trimming removed 5 bases at V and 5 bases at J, with 15 bases between. This CDR3 has 14 residues. Germline values: CDR1 SNHLY, CDR2 FYNNEI. CDR3 sequence (DNA): TGTGCCAGCAGTACTGAACCACGGGTGGAGACCCAGTACTTC. It codes for CASSTEPRVETQYF.

V and J are TRBV12-3 or TRBV12-4 and TRBJ1-1; D might be TRBD1 (5 bases). Deletions cut 0 bases from V and 0 bases from J, with 8 bases between. This CDR3 comprises 15 residues. CDR3 DNA: TGTGCCAGCAGTTTAGCGGCAGGGTTGAACACTGAAGCTTTCTTT. It codes for CASSLAAGLNTEAFF.

The chain employs TRBV30 and TRBJ2-7; no definite D call. V was clipped by 4 bases and J by 0 bases, with 16 bases between them. The CDR3 consists of 15 residues. From germline, CDR1 is GTSNPN and CDR2 SVGIG (reference sequence). CDR3 protein: CAWILLRKSSYEQYF. In nucleotides, the CDR3 is TGTGCCTGGATCCTCTTGAGGAAGAGCTCCTACGAGCAGTACTTC.

The table lists this clonotype with a few counts. This chain links TRBV5-1 with TRBJ1-1; D might be TRBD1 (6 bases). CDR1 is SGHRS, CDR2 YFSETQ, per germline. The CDR3 is 15 residues long. V was trimmed by 2 bases and J by 1 base, leaving 12 bases between them. The CDR3 nucleotides are TGCGCCAGCAGCTTTTTCCCGGACAGGAACACTGAAGCTTTCTTT. Translated: CASSFFPDRNTEAFF.

This clonotype was seen repeatedly, ten times or more. The V and J genes are TRBV12-3 or TRBV12-4 and TRBJ2-7; 8 bases agree with TRBD1. The V gene end was trimmed by 5 bases and the J gene end by 6 bases; junction bases not matched to a gene: 3. The CDR3 covers 12 residues. This CDR3 reads CASSRTGSEQYF. As DNA, the CDR3 is TGTGCCAGCAGTAGGACAGGGTCCGAGCAGTACTTC.

The chain recombines TRBV7-9 with TRBJ2-7; TRBD2 aligns across 7 bases. The CDR3 covers 15 residues. CDR1 SEHNR and CDR2 FQNEAQ come from the germline V gene (reference sequence). V was clipped by 8 bases and J by 3 bases; unmatched bases: 13. In DNA form, the CDR3 reads TGTGCCAGCCAGCTTAGATACGGGGACTACTACGAGCAGTACTTC. Translating gives CASQLRYGDYYEQYF.

The CDR3 sequence: CASSLIGGTEAFF. CDR3 nucleotide sequence: TGTGCCAGCAGCTTAATTGGAGGCACTGAAGCTTTCTTT. V usage is TRBV2 and J usage is TRBJ1-1; unclear D gene. V was trimmed by 6 bases and J by 4 bases, leaving 12 bases between them. The CDR3 contains 13 residues. The germline CDR1 and CDR2 sequences are SNHLY and FYNNEI.

The genes are TRBV6-5 and TRBJ2-3, with D possibly matching TRBD1 (6 bases). The CDR3 extends over 16 amino acids. V dropped 2 bases and J dropped 0 bases, with 12 bases sitting between them. Germline V gene lookup returns CDR1 MNHEY and CDR2 SVGAGI. The CDR3 nucleotides read TGTGCCAGCAGTTACCTCGGACAGCCAAGCACAGATACGCAGTATTTT. This sequence encodes CASSYLGQPSTDTQYF.

The sample holds a few counts of this clonotype. The chain joins TRBV5-5 to TRBJ2-7; D is undetermined. Germline-derived CDR1 and CDR2 are SGHKS and YYEKEE (reference sequence). This CDR3 region has 15 residues. Trimming cost V 4 bases and J 5 bases, with 19 bases left between them. DNA of the CDR3: TGTGCCAGCAGCCGGATGCGGTCTAGTATTGACGAGCAGTACTTC. Encoded protein: CASSRMRSSIDEQYF. The full variable domain, with the rest looked up from reference TRBV5-5 and TRBJ2-7, is DAGVTQSPTHLIKTRGQQVTLRCSPISGHKSVSWYQQVLGQGPQFIFQYYEKEERGRGNFPDRFSARQFPNYSSELNVNALLLGDSALYLCASSRMRSSIDEQYFGPGTRLTVT.

This clonotype showed up many times. The chain is built from TRBV12-3 or TRBV12-4 and TRBJ2-7, with 7 bases that match TRBD2. V gave up 8 bases and J gave up 5 bases; unmatched junction bases: 6. The CDR3 has 12 residues. CDR3 DNA sequence: TGTGCCAGCCGGACTAGAGGGAACGAGCAGTACTTC. This sequence encodes CASRTRGNEQYF.

In its sample, this clonotype was seen a few times. The gene calls are TRBV12-5 and TRBJ2-1; tentatively, D is TRBD2 (6 bases). Germline CDR1 and CDR2: LGHNT and FRNRAP. Trimming shortened V by 4 bases and J by 1 base, and 8 bases separated the two germline ends. The CDR3 is made up of 14 amino acids. CDR3 DNA: TGTGCTAGTGGTTCGGGAGTTTCCTACAATGAGCAGTTCTTC. Protein product: CASGSGVSYNEQFF.

Many counts were recorded for this clonotype. J is TRBJ2-7 and V is TRBV12-3 or TRBV12-4, with 7 nucleotides matching TRBD2. CDR3 size: 14 residues. Trimming at V came to 2 bases and at J to 2 bases, leaving 3 bases not matched to a gene. The CDR3 region is CASSLLGGAYEQYF. The CDR3 DNA reads as TGTGCCAGCAGTTTATTGGGGGGGGCCTACGAGCAGTACTTC.

The chain combines TRBV12-3 or TRBV12-4 with TRBJ1-3, with a possible D match to TRBD1 (5 bases). V was pared by 5 bases and J by 0 bases, with 8 bases between. The CDR3 totals 14 residues. CDR3 bases: TGTGCCAGCAGTCACGGGACCTCTGGAAACACCATATATTTT. This translates into CASSHGTSGNTIYF.

The rearrangement links TRBV12-3 or TRBV12-4 to TRBJ2-1; 10 bases align to TRBD1. This CDR3 is built from 17 residues. V was clipped by 6 bases and J by 9 bases; unmatched bases: 17. The CDR3 here is CASSDPPGQGFWSEQFF. CDR3 coding DNA: TGTGCCAGCAGCGACCCTCCGGGACAGGGGTTTTGGAGTGAGCAGTTCTTC.